This T cell receptor (beta chain) was identified during a study of early T cells in non-severe SARS-CoV-2 infection. Only a few counts were recorded for this clonotype. TCRdb itself ran the 5' RACE reads through MiXCR, one entry per CDR3 protein. Of about 64,000 distinct CDR3 sequences in the sample, approximately 14% were seen once. The CDR3 sequence is 11 residues long. CDR1 is SGHTA, CDR2 FQGNSA, per germline. The germline V and J ends were trimmed by 4 bases and 11 bases, with 9 bases remaining between them. The source of this sequence is an adult who was a healthcare worker with PCR-confirmed SARS-CoV-2 infection or an uninfected control (not recorded which). The rearrangement uses TRBV7-2 and TRBJ2-4; the D gene is possibly TRBD1 (6 bases). Sequenced material: whole blood. CDR3 coding DNA: TGTGCCAGCAGCTCGGGACAACTTCAGTACTTC. It encodes CASSSGQLQYF.